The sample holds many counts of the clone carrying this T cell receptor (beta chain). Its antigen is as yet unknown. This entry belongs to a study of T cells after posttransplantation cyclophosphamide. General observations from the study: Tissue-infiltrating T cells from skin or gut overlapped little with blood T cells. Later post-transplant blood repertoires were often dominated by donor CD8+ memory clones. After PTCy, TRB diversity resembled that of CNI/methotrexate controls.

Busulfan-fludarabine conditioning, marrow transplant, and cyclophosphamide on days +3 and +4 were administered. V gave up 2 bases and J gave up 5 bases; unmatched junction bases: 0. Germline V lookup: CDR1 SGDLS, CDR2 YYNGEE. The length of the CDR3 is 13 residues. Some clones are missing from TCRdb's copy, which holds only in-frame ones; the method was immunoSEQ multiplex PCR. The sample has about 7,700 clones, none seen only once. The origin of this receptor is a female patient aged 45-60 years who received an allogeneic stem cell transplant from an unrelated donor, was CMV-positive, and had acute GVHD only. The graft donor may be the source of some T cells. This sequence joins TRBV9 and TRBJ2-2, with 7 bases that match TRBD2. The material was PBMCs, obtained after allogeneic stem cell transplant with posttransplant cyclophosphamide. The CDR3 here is CASSVGGTGELFF. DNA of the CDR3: TGTGCCAGCAGCGTGGGGGGGACCGGGGAGCTGTTTTTT.